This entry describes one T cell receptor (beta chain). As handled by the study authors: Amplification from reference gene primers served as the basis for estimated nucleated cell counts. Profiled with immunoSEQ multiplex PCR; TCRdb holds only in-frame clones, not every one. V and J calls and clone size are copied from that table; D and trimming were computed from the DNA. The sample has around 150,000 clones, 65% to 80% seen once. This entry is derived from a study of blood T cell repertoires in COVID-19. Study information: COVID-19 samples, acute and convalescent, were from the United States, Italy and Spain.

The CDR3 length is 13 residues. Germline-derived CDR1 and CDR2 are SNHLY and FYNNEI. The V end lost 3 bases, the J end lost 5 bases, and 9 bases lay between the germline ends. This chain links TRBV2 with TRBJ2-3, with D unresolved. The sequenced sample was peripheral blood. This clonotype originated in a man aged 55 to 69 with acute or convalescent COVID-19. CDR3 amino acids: CASSDLSRDTQYF. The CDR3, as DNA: TGTGCCAGCAGTGATCTCTCTCGAGATACGCAGTATTTT.